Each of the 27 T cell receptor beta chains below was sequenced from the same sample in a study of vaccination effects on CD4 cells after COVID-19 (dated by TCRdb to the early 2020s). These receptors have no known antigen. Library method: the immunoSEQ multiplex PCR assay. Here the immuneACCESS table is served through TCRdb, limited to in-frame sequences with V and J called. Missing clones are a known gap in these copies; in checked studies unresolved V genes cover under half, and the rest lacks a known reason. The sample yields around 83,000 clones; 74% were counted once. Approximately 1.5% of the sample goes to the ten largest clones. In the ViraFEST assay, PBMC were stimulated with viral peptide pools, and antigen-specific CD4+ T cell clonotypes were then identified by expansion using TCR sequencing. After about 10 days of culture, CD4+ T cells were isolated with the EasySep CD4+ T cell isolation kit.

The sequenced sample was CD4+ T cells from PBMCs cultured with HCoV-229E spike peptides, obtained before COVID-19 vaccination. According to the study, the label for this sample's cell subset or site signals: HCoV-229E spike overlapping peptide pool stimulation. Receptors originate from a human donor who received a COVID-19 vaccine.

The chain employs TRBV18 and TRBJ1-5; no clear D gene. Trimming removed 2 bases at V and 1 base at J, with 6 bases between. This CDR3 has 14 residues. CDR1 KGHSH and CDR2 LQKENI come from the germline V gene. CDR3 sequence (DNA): TGTGCCAGCTCACCATTACAAAGCAATCAGCCCCAGCATTTT. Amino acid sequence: CASSPLQSNQPQHF.

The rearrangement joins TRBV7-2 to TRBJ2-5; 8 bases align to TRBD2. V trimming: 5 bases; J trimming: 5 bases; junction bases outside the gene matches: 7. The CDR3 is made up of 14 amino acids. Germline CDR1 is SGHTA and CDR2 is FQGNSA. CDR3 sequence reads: CASSVGLAQETQYF. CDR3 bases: TGTGCCAGCAGCGTCGGACTAGCACAGGAGACCCAGTACTTC. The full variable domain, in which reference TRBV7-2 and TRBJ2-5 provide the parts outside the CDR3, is GAGVSQSPSNKVTEKGKDVELRCDPISGHTALYWYRQSLGQGLEFLIYFQGNSAPDKSGLPSDRFSAERTGGSVSTLTIQRTQQEDSAVYLCASSVGLAQETQYFGPGTRLLVL.

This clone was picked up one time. The CDR3 region is CASSLVQNYGYTF. The CDR3 DNA sequence: TGTGCCAGCAGCTTGGTCCAGAACTATGGCTACACCTTC. This chain uses TRBV5-6 with TRBJ1-2; the D is unclear. Germline V CDR1 and CDR2: SGHDT, YYEEEE. The CDR3 has 13 amino acids. Between the trimmed V and J ends, which lost 0 bases and 2 bases, there was a span of 5 bases. Together with reference TRBV5-6 and TRBJ1-2, the CDR3 gives the full variable domain: DAGVTQSPTHLIKTRGQQVTLRCSPKSGHDTVSWYQQALGQGPQFIFQYYEEEERQRGNFPDRFSGHQFPNYSSELNVNALLLGDSALYLCASSLVQNYGYTFGSGTRLTVV.

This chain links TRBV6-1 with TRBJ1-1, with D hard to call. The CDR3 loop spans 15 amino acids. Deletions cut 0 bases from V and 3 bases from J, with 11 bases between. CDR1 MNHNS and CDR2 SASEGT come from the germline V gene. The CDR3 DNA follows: TGTGCCAGCAGTGAAGCGAGGGTTGGAGACACTGAAGCTTTCTTT. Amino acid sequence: CASSEARVGDTEAFF.

CDR3 loop: CASGLGDRTNYGYTF. CDR3 DNA: TGTGCTAGTGGTTTGGGGGACCGCACTAACTATGGCTACACCTTC. This chain joins TRBV12-5 and TRBJ1-2, with D tentatively TRBD1 (5 bases). Germline lookup yields CDR1 LGHNT and CDR2 FRNRAP. The CDR3 spans 15 residues. With 1 base removed from V and 0 bases from J, the gap between germline ends came to 9 bases.

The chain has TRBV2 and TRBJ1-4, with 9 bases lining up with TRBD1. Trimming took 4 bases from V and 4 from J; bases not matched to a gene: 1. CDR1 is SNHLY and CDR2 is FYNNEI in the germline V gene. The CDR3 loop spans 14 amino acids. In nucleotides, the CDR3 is TGTGCCAGCAGTGTGGACAGGGGTAATGAAAAACTGTTTTTT. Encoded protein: CASSVDRGNEKLFF.

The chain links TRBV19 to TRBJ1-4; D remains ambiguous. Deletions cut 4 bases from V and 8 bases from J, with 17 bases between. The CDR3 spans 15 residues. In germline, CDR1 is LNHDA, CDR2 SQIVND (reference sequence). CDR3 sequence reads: CASSTTRVSHEKLFF. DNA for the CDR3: TGTGCCAGTAGTACTACACGTGTCAGTCACGAAAAACTGTTTTTT.

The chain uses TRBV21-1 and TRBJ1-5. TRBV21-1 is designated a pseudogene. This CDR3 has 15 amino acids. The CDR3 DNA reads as TGTGCCAGCAGTCCCGGGGGCGAGAGCAATCAGCCCCAGCATTTT. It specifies CASSPGGESNQPQHF.

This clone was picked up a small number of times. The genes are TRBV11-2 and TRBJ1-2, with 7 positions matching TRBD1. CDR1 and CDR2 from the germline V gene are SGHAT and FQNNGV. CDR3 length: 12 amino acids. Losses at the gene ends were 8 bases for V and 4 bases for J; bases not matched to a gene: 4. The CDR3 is CASRDSSYGYTF. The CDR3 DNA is TGTGCCAGCCGGGACAGCTCCTATGGCTACACCTTC.

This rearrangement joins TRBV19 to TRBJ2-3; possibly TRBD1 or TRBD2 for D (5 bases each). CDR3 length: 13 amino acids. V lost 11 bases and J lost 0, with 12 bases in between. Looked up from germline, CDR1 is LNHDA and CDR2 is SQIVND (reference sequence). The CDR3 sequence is CAGPGASTDTQYF. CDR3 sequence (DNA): TGTGCCGGGCCCGGGGCCAGCACAGATACGCAGTATTTT.

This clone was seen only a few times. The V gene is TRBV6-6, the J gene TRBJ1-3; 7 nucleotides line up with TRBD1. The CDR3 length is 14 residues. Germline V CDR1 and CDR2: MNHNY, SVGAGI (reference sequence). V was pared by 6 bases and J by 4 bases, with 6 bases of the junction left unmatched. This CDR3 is CASRDTGEGNTIYF. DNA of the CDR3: TGTGCCAGCAGAGATACAGGGGAAGGAAACACCATATATTTT.

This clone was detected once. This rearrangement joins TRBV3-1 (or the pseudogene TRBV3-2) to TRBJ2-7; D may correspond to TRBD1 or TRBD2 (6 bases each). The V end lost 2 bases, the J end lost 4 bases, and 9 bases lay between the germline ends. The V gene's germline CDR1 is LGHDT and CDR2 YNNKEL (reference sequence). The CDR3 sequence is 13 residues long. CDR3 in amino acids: CASSQRGGYEQYV. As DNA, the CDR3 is TGTGCCAGCAGCCAAAGAGGGGGGTACGAGCAGTACGTC.

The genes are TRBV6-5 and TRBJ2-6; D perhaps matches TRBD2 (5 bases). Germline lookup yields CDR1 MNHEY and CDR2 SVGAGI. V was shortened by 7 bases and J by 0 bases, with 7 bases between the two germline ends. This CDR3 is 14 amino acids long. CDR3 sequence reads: CASTGGSGANVLTF. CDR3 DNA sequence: TGTGCCAGCACAGGAGGCTCTGGGGCCAACGTCCTGACTTTC.

This CDR3 is CASSLFVDTQYF. CDR3 bases: TGTGCCAGCAGCTTATTTGTAGATACGCAGTATTTT. The chain recombines TRBV7-6 with TRBJ2-3; D gene unclear. Germline V gene sequence: CDR1 SGHVS, CDR2 FNYEAQ. The CDR3 has 12 amino acids. V lost 2 bases and J lost 5, with 5 bases in between.

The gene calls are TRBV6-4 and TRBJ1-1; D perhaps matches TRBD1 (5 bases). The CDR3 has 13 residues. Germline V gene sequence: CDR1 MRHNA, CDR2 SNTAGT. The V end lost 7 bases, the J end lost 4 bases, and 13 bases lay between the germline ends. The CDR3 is CASILGDVTEAFF. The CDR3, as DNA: TGTGCCAGCATCCTTGGGGACGTCACTGAAGCTTTCTTT.

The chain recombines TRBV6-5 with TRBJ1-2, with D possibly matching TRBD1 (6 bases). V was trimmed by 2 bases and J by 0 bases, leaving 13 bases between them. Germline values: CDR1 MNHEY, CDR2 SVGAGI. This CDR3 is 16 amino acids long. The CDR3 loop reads CASSYRGQPSNYGYTF. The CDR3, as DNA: TGTGCCAGCAGTTACCGAGGACAGCCTTCTAACTATGGCTACACCTTC.

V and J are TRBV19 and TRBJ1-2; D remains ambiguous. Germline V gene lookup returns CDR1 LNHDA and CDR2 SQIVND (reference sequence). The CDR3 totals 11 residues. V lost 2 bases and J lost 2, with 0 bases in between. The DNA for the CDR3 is TGTGCCAGTAGTATAAACTATGGCTACACCTTC. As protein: CASSINYGYTF.

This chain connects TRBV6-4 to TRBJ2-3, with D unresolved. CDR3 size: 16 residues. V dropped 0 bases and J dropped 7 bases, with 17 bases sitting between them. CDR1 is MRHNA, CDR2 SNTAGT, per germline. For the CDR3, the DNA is TGTGCCAGCAGTGACTCCTTGGGCCACGAAACCCATACGCAGTATTTT. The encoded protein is CASSDSLGHETHTQYF.

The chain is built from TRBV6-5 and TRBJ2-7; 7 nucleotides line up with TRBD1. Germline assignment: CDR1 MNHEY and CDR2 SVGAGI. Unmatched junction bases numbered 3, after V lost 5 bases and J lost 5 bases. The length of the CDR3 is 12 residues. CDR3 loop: CASSLTGNEQYV. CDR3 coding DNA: TGTGCCAGCAGTCTGACAGGGAACGAGCAGTACGTC.

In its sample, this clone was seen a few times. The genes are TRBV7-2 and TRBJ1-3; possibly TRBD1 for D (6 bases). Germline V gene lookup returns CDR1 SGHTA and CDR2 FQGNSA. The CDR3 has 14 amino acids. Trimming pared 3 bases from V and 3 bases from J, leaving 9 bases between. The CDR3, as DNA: TGTGCCAGCAGCTTTGCAGGGGTTGGAAACACCATATATTTT. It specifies CASSFAGVGNTIYF.

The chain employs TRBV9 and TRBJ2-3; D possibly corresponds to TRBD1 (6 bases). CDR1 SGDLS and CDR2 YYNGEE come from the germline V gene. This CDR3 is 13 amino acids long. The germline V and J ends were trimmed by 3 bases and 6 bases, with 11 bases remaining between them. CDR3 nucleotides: TGTGCCAGCAGCGCCCAACAGGGCGATACGCAGTATTTT. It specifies CASSAQQGDTQYF. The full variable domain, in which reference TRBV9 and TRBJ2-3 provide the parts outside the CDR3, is DSGVTQTPKHLITATGQRVTLRCSPRSGDLSVYWYQQSLDQGLQFLIQYYNGEERAKGNILERFSAQQFPDLHSELNLSSLELGDSALYFCASSAQQGDTQYFGPGTRLTVL.

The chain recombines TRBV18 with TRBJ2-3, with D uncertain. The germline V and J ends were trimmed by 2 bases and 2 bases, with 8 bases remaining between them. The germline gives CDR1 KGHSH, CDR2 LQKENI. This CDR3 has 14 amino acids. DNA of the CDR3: TGTGCCAGCTCACCATCCCCCACCACAGATACGCAGTATTTT. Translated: CASSPSPTTDTQYF.

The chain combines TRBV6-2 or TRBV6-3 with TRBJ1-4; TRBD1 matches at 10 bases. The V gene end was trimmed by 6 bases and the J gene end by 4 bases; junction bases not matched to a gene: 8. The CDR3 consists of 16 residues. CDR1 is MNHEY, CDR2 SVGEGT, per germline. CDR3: CASSPDRGLGNEKLFF. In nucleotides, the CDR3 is TGTGCCAGCAGCCCTGACAGGGGGCTCGGTAATGAAAAACTGTTTTTT.

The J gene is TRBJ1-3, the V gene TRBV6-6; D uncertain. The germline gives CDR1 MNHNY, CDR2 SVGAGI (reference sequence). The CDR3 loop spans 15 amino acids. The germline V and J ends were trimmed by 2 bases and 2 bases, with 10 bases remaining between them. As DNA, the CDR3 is TGTGCCAGCAGTTACAGGGAGGATACTGGAAACACCATATATTTT. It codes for CASSYREDTGNTIYF.

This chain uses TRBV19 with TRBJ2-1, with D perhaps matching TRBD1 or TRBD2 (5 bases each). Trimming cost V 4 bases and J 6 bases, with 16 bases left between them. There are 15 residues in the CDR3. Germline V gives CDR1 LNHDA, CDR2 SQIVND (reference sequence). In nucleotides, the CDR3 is TGTGCCAGTAGTAGGTGGGGGAGCGAGGCCAATGAGCAGTTCTTC. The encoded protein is CASSRWGSEANEQFF. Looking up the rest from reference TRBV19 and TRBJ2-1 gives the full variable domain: DGGITQSPKYLFRKEGQNVTLSCEQNLNHDAMYWYRQDPGQGLRLIYYSQIVNDFQKGDIAEGYSVSREKKESFPLTVTSAQKNPTAFYLCASSRWGSEANEQFFGPGTRLTVL.

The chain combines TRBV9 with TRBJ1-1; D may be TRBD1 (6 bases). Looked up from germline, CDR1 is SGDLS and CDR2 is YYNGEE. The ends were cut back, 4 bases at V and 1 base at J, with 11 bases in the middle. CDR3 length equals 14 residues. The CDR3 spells CASSPTTGNTEAFF. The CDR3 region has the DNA TGTGCCAGCAGCCCGACGACAGGGAACACTGAAGCTTTCTTT.

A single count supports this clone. CDR3 bases: TGTGCCAGTTCTAAGGCGAATAGCAATCAGCCCCAGCATTTT. Protein sequence: CASSKANSNQPQHF. The chain has TRBV19 and TRBJ1-5; D gene unclear. The CDR3 sequence is 14 residues long. V lost 8 bases, J lost 0 bases, and 11 bases lay in between. Germline V lookup: CDR1 LNHDA, CDR2 SQIVND (reference sequence).